This note documents a single T cell receptor (beta chain) sequence. The data were obtained in a study of blood T cell repertoires in COVID-19. Study as a whole: T cells, B-cell-depleted T cells, or PBMCs supplied cDNA or gDNA.

Sequencing was performed with immunoSEQ multiplex PCR; in TCRdb, only in-frame clones are kept and a portion is missing. The repertoire holds 140,000 to 150,000 clones, with 84% as singletons. Donors were grouped by their self-reported clinical history. This CDR3 spans 11 amino acids. The sequencing input was PBMCs or T cells enriched from blood (not recorded which). This sequence joins TRBV21-1 and TRBJ1-1; the DNA was not used to check the table's D call, TRBD1. TRBV21-1 is noted as a pseudogene. The receptor's source is a woman in her fifties or sixties who had been exposed to COVID-19. The CDR3 DNA is TGTGCCAGAATGACAGGTACAGAAGCTTTCTTT. Protein: CARMTGTEAFF.